A single sample is the source of the 17 T cell receptor beta chains below, sequenced in a study of T-cell reconstitution after alpha-beta-depleted transplantation in children (dated by TCRdb to between 2015 and 2016). Taken with the paper, the label for treatment or condition translates to: allogeneic hematopoietic cell transplantation with graft depleted of TCRalphabeta T cells and CD19 B cells. Preparation of the library involved PCR. Sequenced using an Illumina HiSeq 2500. Molecular barcoding was employed in the preparation of TCR libraries, with unique molecular identifiers being used to normalize TCRbeta repertoire quantification. The raw public reads went through TCRdb reprocessing: fastp at Q25, MiXCR clone calling, in-frame beta chains kept. Every entry covers one CDR3 protein and lists the most common genes and DNA from its rows. The sample includes fewer than 350,000 distinct CDR3 sequences, with around 9.1% observed a single time. The top ten hold roughly 7% of the sample.

Material: PBMCs, obtained before TCRalphabeta/CD19-depleted stem cell transplant. These receptors came from a boy in the first two years of life with acute myeloid leukemia, due to receive a stem cell transplant.

The chain joins TRBV7-2 to TRBJ2-7, with TRBD2 identical over 9 bases. Trimming removed 6 bases from V and 3 bases from J; junction bases left unmatched: 9. In germline, CDR1 is SGHTA, CDR2 FQGNSA. CDR3 length: 15 amino acids. In nucleotides, the CDR3 is TGTGCCAGCAGGCACACCGGGACTAGCAGCTACGAGCAGTACTTC. The encoded protein is CASRHTGTSSYEQYF.

This clonotype was seen only a few times. The chain couples TRBV6-1 to TRBJ1-2; 11 bases agree with TRBD1. V lost 5 bases to trimming and J lost 7 bases; unmatched junction nucleotides: 15. CDR1 is MNHNS, CDR2 SASEGT, per germline. This CDR3 is built from 17 residues. DNA for the CDR3: TGTGCCAGCAGTCCCACCGGGACAGGGGGAAAAATCGGTGGCTACACCTTC. The encoded protein is CASSPTGTGGKIGGYTF.

This clonotype showed up many times. The chain employs TRBV6-5 and TRBJ1-5; D gene ambiguous. Trimming removed 1 base at V and 1 base at J, with 5 bases between. This CDR3 region has 14 residues. Germline V gene lookup returns CDR1 MNHEY and CDR2 SVGAGI. The CDR3 region has the DNA TGTGCCAGCAGTTACTGGCCGAGCAATCAGCCCCAGCATTTT. Translation: CASSYWPSNQPQHF.

This clonotype has ten or more counts. V gene TRBV7-3 combines with J gene TRBJ2-1, with 10 bases aligning to TRBD2. After removal of 5 bases from V and 9 bases from J, the junction contained 7 bases not matched to a gene. The germline V gene has CDR1 SGHTA and CDR2 FQGTGA. This CDR3 is built from 14 residues. The CDR3 coding sequence is TGTGCCAGCAGCGTACAGCGGGGGGGCGGTGAGCAGTTCTTC. Residues: CASSVQRGGGEQFF.

This clonotype was detected a few times. The chain is built from TRBV7-8 and TRBJ2-7; the match to TRBD2 covers 12 bases. Germline trimming cut 2 bases from V and 2 bases from J; bases unmatched to any gene: 7. Germline V CDR1 and CDR2: SGHVS, FQNEAQ. This CDR3 comprises 17 residues. In DNA, the CDR3 is TGTGCCAGCAGCTTAACTAGCGGGAGGTACTTAGCCTACGAGCAGTACTTC. Amino acids: CASSLTSGRYLAYEQYF.

This clonotype came up many times. This rearrangement joins TRBV10-3 to TRBJ2-3, with 9 bases lining up with TRBD2. The CDR3 runs 15 residues. Germline V gives CDR1 ENHRY, CDR2 SYGVKD. V was clipped by 2 bases and J by 5 bases; unmatched bases: 5. The CDR3 DNA sequence: TGTGCCATCAGTGAGGAGGCGGGGGGGAGAGATACGCAGTATTTT. Translation gives CAISEEAGGRDTQYF.

This clonotype has more than one count but fewer than ten. The chain uses TRBV4-2 and TRBJ2-1, with a possible D match to TRBD1 (5 bases). The CDR3 has 15 residues. The V gene's germline CDR1 is LGHNA and CDR2 YNFKEQ. V was cut by 2 bases and J by 2 bases, with 10 bases left in between. The CDR3, as DNA: TGTGCCAGCAGCCAACCGTCAGGGCCCTACAATGAGCAGTTCTTC. This codes for CASSQPSGPYNEQFF.

V is TRBV9 and J is TRBJ2-7, with TRBD1 matching over 9 bases. There are 15 residues in the CDR3. V shed 0 bases, J shed 0 bases, and the junction held 1 base outside the gene matches. Germline values: CDR1 SGDLS, CDR2 YYNGEE. The CDR3 bases are TGTGCCAGCAGCGTAGGGACAGGGGTCTCCTACGAGCAGTACTTC. Amino acid sequence: CASSVGTGVSYEQYF.

This clonotype has ten or more counts. CDR3 protein: CSAVQGAANEKLFF. CDR3 coding DNA: TGCAGTGCTGTACAGGGGGCGGCTAATGAAAAACTGTTTTTT. The chain links TRBV20-1 to TRBJ1-4, with 9 bases fitting TRBD1. Trimming took 5 bases from V and 3 from J; bases not matched to a gene: 4. Germline V gene lookup returns CDR1 DFQATT and CDR2 SNEGSKA (reference sequence). The CDR3 runs 14 residues.

J is TRBJ1-4 and V is TRBV11-1, with D possibly being TRBD1 (6 bases). V lost 3 bases, J lost 0 bases, and 17 bases lay in between. Germline V CDR1 and CDR2: SGHAT, FQDESV (reference sequence). This CDR3 spans 18 amino acids. The CDR3 sequence: CASSLARGTRSTNEKLFF. Here the CDR3 DNA reads TGTGCCAGCAGCTTGGCCAGGGGAACCCGGTCAACTAATGAAAAACTGTTTTTT.

This clonotype was counted ten times or more. The V call is TRBV20-1, the J call TRBJ2-1; D is undetermined. The V and J ends lost 3 bases and 8 bases respectively, with 11 bases between them. The germline V gene encodes CDR1 DFQATT and CDR2 SNEGSKA (reference sequence). The CDR3 contains 12 residues. The CDR3 DNA sequence: TGCAGTGCTAGTCTCTATTACGATGAGCAGTTCTTC. This translates into CSASLYYDEQFF.

This clonotype appeared many times. This sequence joins TRBV20-1 and TRBJ2-1; the match to TRBD2 covers 8 bases. V was pared by 1 base and J by 10 bases, with 9 bases of the junction left unmatched. The V gene's germline CDR1 is DFQATT and CDR2 SNEGSKA (reference sequence). The CDR3 covers 14 residues. The CDR3 spells CSARAGAGGAEQFF. The CDR3, as DNA: TGCAGTGCTAGAGCCGGCGCGGGAGGAGCGGAGCAGTTCTTC.

The table lists this clonotype with a few counts. The V gene is TRBV20-1, the J gene TRBJ1-2; D is ambiguous. This CDR3 comprises 13 residues. Germline V lookup: CDR1 DFQATT, CDR2 SNEGSKA (reference sequence). Trimming cost V 2 bases and J 4 bases, with 11 bases left between them. The CDR3 sequence is CSARLWEGYGYTF. CDR3 bases: TGCAGTGCTAGACTCTGGGAGGGCTATGGCTACACCTTC.

This clonotype was seen ten or more times. V gene TRBV12-3 or TRBV12-4 combines with J gene TRBJ2-7, with D maybe TRBD2 (5 bases). The CDR3 consists of 13 residues. Trimming took 0 bases from V and 6 from J, leaving 9 bases between them. CDR3 in amino acids: CASSLAARGEQYF. CDR3 DNA: TGTGCCAGCAGTTTAGCCGCACGGGGCGAGCAGTACTTC.

This clonotype was detected a few times. The rearrangement uses TRBV27 and TRBJ1-2, with 8 nucleotides matching TRBD1. The CDR3 runs 16 residues. In germline, CDR1 is MNHEY, CDR2 SMNVEV (reference sequence). V lost 6 bases, J lost 6 bases, and 15 bases stayed unmatched. The CDR3 protein is CASSSLPGTGGDGYTF. CDR3 coding DNA: TGTGCCAGCAGCTCCCTCCCCGGGACAGGCGGGGATGGCTACACCTTC.

On this clonotype itself: Since a much larger clone is just one base distant, this may be a read error. The gene calls are TRBV24-1 and TRBJ2-1; 8 positions agree with TRBD2. The CDR3 loop spans 13 amino acids. Germline values: CDR1 KGHDR, CDR2 SFDVKD. CDR3 bases: TGTGCCACCAGTGATTGGACTAGCAATAAGCAGTTCTTC. It yields the protein CATSDWTSNKQFF.

This chain uses TRBV7-3 with TRBJ2-1; D could derive from TRBD1 or TRBD2 (5 bases each). Trimming removed 3 bases at V and 4 bases at J, with 13 bases between. Per the germline V gene, CDR1 is SGHTA and CDR2 is FQGTGA. The CDR3 consists of 15 residues. The CDR3: CASSFVGTDYNEQFF. CDR3 coding DNA: TGTGCCAGCAGCTTCGTAGGGACCGATTACAATGAGCAGTTCTTC.